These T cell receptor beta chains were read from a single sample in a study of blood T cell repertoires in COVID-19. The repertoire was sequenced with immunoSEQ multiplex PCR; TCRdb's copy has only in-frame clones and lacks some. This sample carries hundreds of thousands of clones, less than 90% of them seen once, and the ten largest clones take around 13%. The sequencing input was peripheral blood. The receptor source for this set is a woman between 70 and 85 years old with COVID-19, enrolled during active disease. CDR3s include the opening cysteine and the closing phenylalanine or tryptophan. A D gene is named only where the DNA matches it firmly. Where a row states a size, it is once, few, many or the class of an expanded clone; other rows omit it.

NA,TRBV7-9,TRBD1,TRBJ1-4,CASSLAGTGGEKLFF,TGTGCCAGCAGCTTAGCCGGGACAGGGGGAGAAAAACTGTTTTTT
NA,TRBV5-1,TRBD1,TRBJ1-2,CASSPMGQGGAPTF,TGCGCCAGCAGCCCTATGGGACAGGGAGGGGCCCCCACCTTC
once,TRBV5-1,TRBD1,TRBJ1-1,CASSLDPGGSGTEAFF,TGCGCCAGCAGCTTGGATCCAGGGGGATCCGGTACTGAAGCTTTCTTT
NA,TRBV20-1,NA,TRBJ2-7,CSARDYEQYF,TGCAGTGCCCGGGACTACGAGCAGTACTTC
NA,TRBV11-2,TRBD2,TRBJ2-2,CASSHSWAAGGDLGELFF,TGTGCCAGCAGCCATAGCTGGGCCGCGGGGGGTGACCTAGGGGAGCTGTTTTTT
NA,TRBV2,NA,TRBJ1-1,CASSDRGTEAFF,TGTGCCAGCAGTGACCGGGGCACTGAAGCTTTCTTT
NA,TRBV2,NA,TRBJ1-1,CASSGSGVKRGAFF,TGTGCCAGCAGTGGATCAGGGGTAAAACGGGGAGCTTTCTTT
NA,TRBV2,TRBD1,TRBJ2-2,CASILQGVTGELFF,TGTGCCAGCATACTACAGGGGGTCACCGGGGAGCTGTTTTTT
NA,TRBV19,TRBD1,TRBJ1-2,CASSEATGGAFGYTF,TGTGCCAGTAGTGAAGCAACAGGGGGCGCGTTTGGCTACACCTTC
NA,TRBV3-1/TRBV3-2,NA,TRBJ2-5,CASSQRLPTQETQYF,TGTGCCAGCAGCCAAAGATTGCCTACCCAAGAGACCCAGTACTTC
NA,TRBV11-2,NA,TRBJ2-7,CASRLAGSSYEQYF,TGTGCGAGCCGGTTGGCAGGTAGCTCCTACGAGCAGTACTTC
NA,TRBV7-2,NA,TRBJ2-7,CASSLGRGSGYEQYF,TGTGCCAGCAGCTTAGGCAGGGGATCGGGCTACGAGCAGTACTTC
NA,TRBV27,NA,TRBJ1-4,CASSLQGLGEKLFF,TGTGCCAGCAGTTTACAGGGCCTAGGGGAAAAACTGTTTTTT
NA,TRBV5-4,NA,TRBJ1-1,CASSLGGPGGNTEAFF,TGTGCCAGCAGCTTGGGTGGCCCCGGGGGGAACACTGAAGCTTTCTTT
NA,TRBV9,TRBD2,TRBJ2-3,CASSVGNGGAADTQYF,TGTGCCAGCAGCGTAGGGAACGGGGGGGCTGCAGATACGCAGTATTTT
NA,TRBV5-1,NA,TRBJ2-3,CASSFVEGTDTQYF,TGCGCCAGCAGCTTCGTTGAGGGCACAGATACGCAGTATTTT
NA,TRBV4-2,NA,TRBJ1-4,CASMRSGGEGEKLFF,TGTGCCAGCATGCGCAGTGGGGGCGAGGGTGAAAAACTGTTTTTT
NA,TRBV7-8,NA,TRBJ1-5,CASSLSTGNQPQHF,TGTGCCAGCAGCTTATCAACAGGCAATCAGCCCCAGCATTTT